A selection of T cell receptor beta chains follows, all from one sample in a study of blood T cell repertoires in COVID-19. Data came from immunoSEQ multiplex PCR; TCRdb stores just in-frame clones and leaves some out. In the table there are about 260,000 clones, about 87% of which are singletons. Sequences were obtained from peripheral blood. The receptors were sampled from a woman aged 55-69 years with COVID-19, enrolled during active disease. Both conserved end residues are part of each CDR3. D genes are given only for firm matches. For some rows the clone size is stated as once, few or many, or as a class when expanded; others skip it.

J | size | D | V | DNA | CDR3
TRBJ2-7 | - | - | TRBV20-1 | TGCAGTGCTAGTCGCCAGACCTACGAGCAGTACTTC | CSASRQTYEQYF
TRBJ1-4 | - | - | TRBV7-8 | TGTGCCAGCAGTCAACGGCGGCAGGGAGGGGAAAAACTGTTTTTT | CASSQRRQGGEKLFF
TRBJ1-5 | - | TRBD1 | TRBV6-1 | TGTGCCAGCAGTGCAACTAAGGGGGCGAACAATCAGCCCCAGCATTTT | CASSATKGANNQPQHF
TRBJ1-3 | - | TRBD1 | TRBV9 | TGTGCCAGCAGCTCTACTCACAGGGGTTTCACTGGAAACACCATATATTTT | CASSSTHRGFTGNTIYF
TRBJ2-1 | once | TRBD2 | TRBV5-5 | TGTGCCAGCAGACCCCCCGAGGGAGGGCCGTCCTACAATGAGCAGTTCTTC | CASRPPEGGPSYNEQFF
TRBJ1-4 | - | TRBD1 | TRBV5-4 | TGTGCCAGCAGCAGGGGACAGGGTAATGAAAAACTGTTTTTT | CASSRGQGNEKLFF
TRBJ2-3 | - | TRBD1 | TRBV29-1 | TGCAGCGTTTTATCCCGACAGGGGTATACAGATACGCAGTATTTT | CSVLSRQGYTDTQYF
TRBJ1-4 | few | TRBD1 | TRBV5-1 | TGCGCCAGCAGCCCACAGGGGGCTAATGAAAAACTGTTTTTT | CASSPQGANEKLFF
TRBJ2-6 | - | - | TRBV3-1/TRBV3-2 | TGTGCCAGCAGCCAAGATATGAAAGGGGATGGGGCCAACGTCCTGACTTTC | CASSQDMKGDGANVLTF
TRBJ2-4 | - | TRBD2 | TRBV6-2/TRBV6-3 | TGTGCCAGCAGTCTAGCGGGACTCGCCAAAAACATTCAGTACTTC | CASSLAGLAKNIQYF
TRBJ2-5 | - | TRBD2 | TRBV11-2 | TGTGCCAGCAGCCCGGGGACTAGCGGGCAGGGAGAGACCCAGTACTTC | CASSPGTSGQGETQYF
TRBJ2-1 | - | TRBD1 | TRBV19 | TGTGCCAGTAGTGCCACAGGGGGGAATGAGCAGTTCTTC | CASSATGGNEQFF
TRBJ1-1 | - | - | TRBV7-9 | TGTGCCAGCAGCTTATTTATAGTCGAAACTATGAACACTGAAGCTTTCTTT | CASSLFIVETMNTEAFF
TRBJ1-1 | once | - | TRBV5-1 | TGCGCCAGCAGCTCGCGGGATATGATCACTGAAGCTTTCTTT | CASSSRDMITEAFF
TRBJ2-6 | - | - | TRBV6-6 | TGTGCCAGCACGGCCAGGGTCGGCTCTGGGGCCAACGTCCTGACTTTC | CASTARVGSGANVLTF
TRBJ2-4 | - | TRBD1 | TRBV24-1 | TGTGCCACCAGTGACCCTAGGAAGGGACAGGGGGACAAAAACATTCAGTACTTC | CATSDPRKGQGDKNIQYF
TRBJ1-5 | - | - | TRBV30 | TGTGCCTGGAGTGGCCAGGGTTACCAGCCCCAGCATTTT | CAWSGQGYQPQHF
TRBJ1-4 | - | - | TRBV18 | TGTGCCAGCTCACCAGACGGGGGGACTAATGAAAAACTGTTTTTT | CASSPDGGTNEKLFF
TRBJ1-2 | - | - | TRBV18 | TGTGCCAGCTCACCAATGGCCAATGATGGCTACACCTTC | CASSPMANDGYTF
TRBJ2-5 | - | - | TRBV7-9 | TGTGCCAGCAGCTTTCCACACTCGAGCGAGGCCGGACAAGAGACCCAGTACTTC | CASSFPHSSEAGQETQYF
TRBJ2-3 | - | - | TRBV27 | TGTGCCAGCAGTTCACAGGGTTGGACAGATACGCAGTATTTT | CASSSQGWTDTQYF
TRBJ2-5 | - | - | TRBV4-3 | TGCGCCAGCAGCCAAGGAATTTTGGCGGGTGGTGAGACCCAGTACTTC | CASSQGILAGGETQYF
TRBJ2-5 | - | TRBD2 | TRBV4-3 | TGCGCCAGCAGCCAGCTAGCGGGAGGAGAGACCCAGTACTTC | CASSQLAGGETQYF
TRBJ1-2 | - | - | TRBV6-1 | TGTGCCAGCAGTGAAATGGGACTTAACTATGGCTACACCTTC | CASSEMGLNYGYTF
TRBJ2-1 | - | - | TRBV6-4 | TGTGCCAGCAGTGACTCGCGGAGCTCCTACAATGAGCAGTTCTTC | CASSDSRSSYNEQFF
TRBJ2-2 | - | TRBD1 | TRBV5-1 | TGCGCCAGCAGCGTCTTGGGACAGGTCACCGGGGAGCTGTTTTTT | CASSVLGQVTGELFF
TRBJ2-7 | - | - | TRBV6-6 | TGTGCCAGCAGTTACGAGCCCCGTCGAGGTTCCTACGAGCAGTACTTC | CASSYEPRRGSYEQYF
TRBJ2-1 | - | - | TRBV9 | TGTGCCAGCAGCGTAGGAGCGGGCTCCTACAATGAGCAGTTCTTC | CASSVGAGSYNEQFF
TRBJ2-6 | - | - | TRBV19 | TGTGCCAGTAGTGGCAGGGGATACTCTGGGGCCAACGTCCTGACTTTC | CASSGRGYSGANVLTF
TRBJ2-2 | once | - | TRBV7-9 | TGTGCCAGCAGCTTTGGGGCGGATACGAACACCGGGGAGCTGTTTTTT | CASSFGADTNTGELFF
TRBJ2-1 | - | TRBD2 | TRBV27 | TGTGCCAGCAGTTTTGAACTAGCGGCGATCAATGAGCAGTTCTTC | CASSFELAAINEQFF
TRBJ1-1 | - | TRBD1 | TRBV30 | TGTGCCTGGGACAGGGGGCGGAACACTGAAGCTTTCTTT | CAWDRGRNTEAFF